Following are 20 T cell receptor delta chains from one sample sequenced in a study of γδ T cells in repeated Plasmodium falciparum infection. Gammadelta T cells were flow-sorted from PBMC into Vgamma9/Vdelta2+ and Vdelta2-negative populations for bulk analysis. TCRdb fed the multiplex PCR reads to CATT. The sample lists tens of thousands of delta-chain clones; 1.5% to 2% were seen once. The sequencing sample was made of gamma-delta T cells from blood. Every receptor here comes from a pool of human donors (malaria-infected and uninfected, not separated).

For this clone: This may be a read error: a much more frequent sequence differs by one nucleotide. The chain links TRDV1 to TRDJ1; TRDD3 matches at 7 bases. No J gene is reported in TCRdb; it was inferred here by comparing the DNA with germline. There are 21 residues in the CDR3. CDR1 and CDR2 from the germline V gene are TSWWSYY and QGS. CDR3 region: CALGEVQLILRWIRDTDKLIF. DNA of the CDR3: TGTGCTCTTGGGGAAGTTCAGCTGATCCTCAGGTGGATACGCGACACCGACAAACTCATCTTT.

This clone was seen a handful of times. TCRdb records a much larger clone's protein for this DNA, with a difference at residue 17 that likely arises from a read error; the protein given is the translation of the DNA. J is TRDJ1 and V is TRDV1, with D possibly matching TRDD2 (6 bases). No J gene was available from TCRdb, and it was assigned here by a germline match of the DNA. The CDR3 totals 21 residues. Per germline, CDR1 TSWWSYY and CDR2 QGS. In DNA form, the CDR3 reads TGTGCTCTTGGGAAAGGCTCCTACGGGAGAGTACGATTAGGGTACACCGGTAAACTCATCTTT. Its translation is CALGKGSYGRVRLGYTGKLIF.

On this clone: For this DNA, TCRdb reports the protein of a much larger clone, which diverges at residue 13, most likely from a read error; the protein presented here is translated directly from the DNA. This rearrangement joins TRDV1 to TRDJ1; 12 bases are shared with TRDD3. The J gene, absent from TCRdb, was called here by matching the DNA to germline. The germline V gene encodes CDR1 TSWWSYY and CDR2 QGS. V shed 2 bases and J 1 base; nucleotides not matched to a gene: 29. The CDR3 extends over 25 amino acids. CDR3 nucleotides: TGTGCTCTTGGGGAAAAGGCCTTCCTACACCTTCCGCACTGGGGGATACTCGCACGCACCGATAAACTCATCTTT. This encodes CALGEKAFLHLPHWGILARTDKLIF.

To note about this clone: TCRdb has a much larger clone's protein, which differs at residue 7 from the translation of this DNA, likely because of a read error; what is shown is the protein translated from the DNA. J is TRDJ1 and V is TRDV1, with 7 bases aligning to TRDD3. The CDR3 has 20 residues. V trimming: 2 bases; J trimming: 0 bases; junction bases outside the gene matches: 18. Germline CDR1 TSWWSYY, CDR2 QGS. The chain's CDR3 is CALGEVPYGVGEQYTDKLIF. The CDR3 coding sequence is TGTGCTCTTGGGGAAGTGCCCTACGGGGTGGGGGAGCAATACACCGATAAACTCATCTTT.

This clone showed up just a few times. Given a far larger clone just one base away, this is likely a sequencing read error. The same CDR3 can be traced to other DNA sequences in this sample. This chain links TRDV2 with TRDJ1; D not certain. The J gene, left out of TCRdb, was set here by checking the DNA against germline. Germline V CDR1 and CDR2: GEAIGNYY, EKD. This CDR3 spans 15 amino acids. As DNA, the CDR3 is TGTGCCTGCGACACCGTAAGCCCGTACACCGATAAACTCATCTTT. The encoded protein is CACDTVSPYTDKLIF.

The chain joins TRDV2 to TRDJ1, with 7 bases aligning to TRDD3. TCRdb leaves out the J gene; it was filled in here by matching the DNA to germline. With 2 bases clipped from V and 9 bases from J, the junction kept 17 bases outside the gene matches. CDR1 is GEAIGNYY, CDR2 EKD, per germline. The CDR3 is 16 residues long. CDR3 region: CACDKLLGVSTNELIF. The CDR3 DNA reads as TGTGCCTGTGACAAGTTGCTGGGGGTCAGCACAAACGAACTCATCTTT.

This clone showed up just a few times. A single base is all that separates this from a far larger clone, so a read error is likely. Other DNA sequences from this sample encode an identical CDR3 as well. The V gene call is TRDV1, and the J gene call is absent; the DNA was not used to check the table's D call, TRDD3. This CDR3 region has 23 residues. Per germline, CDR1 TSWWSYY and CDR2 QGS. The DNA for the CDR3 is TGTGCTCTTGGGGAACTATTGGCCTGCGGGGTGGGGGATACAAGCCGGTACACCGATAAGCTCATCTTT. Translating gives CALGELLACGVGDTSRYTDKLIF.

On this clone: TCRdb has a much larger clone's protein, which differs at residue 16 from the translation of this DNA, likely because of a read error; what is shown is the protein translated from the DNA. The V gene is TRDV2, but the J gene lacks a call; the DNA was not used to check the table's D call, TRDD3. CDR3 length: 17 amino acids. Germline V gene sequence: CDR1 GEAIGNYY, CDR2 EKD. The CDR3 sequence is CACFLLGDRGKTDKLTF. The DNA of the CDR3 is TGTGCCTGTTTTCTACTGGGGGATAGAGGAAAGACCGATAAACTCACCTTT.

A few counts support this clone. The protein given by TCRdb reflects a much larger clone and differs at residue 14 from this DNA's translation, likely from a read error; the protein shown is the DNA's translation. Other DNA sequences of this sample code for an identical CDR3. The chain employs TRDV1 and TRDJ1; TRDD3 matches at 10 bases. The J gene was missing in TCRdb and was found by matching the end of the DNA to germline. This CDR3 region has 19 residues. From germline, CDR1 is TSWWSYY and CDR2 QGS. Trimming removed 3 bases from V and 5 bases from J; junction bases left unmatched: 18. The CDR3: CALGDPESPYWGMLDKLIF. As DNA, the CDR3 is TGTGCTCTTGGGGATCCCGAATCTCCTTACTGGGGGATGTTGGATAAACTCATCTTT.

Regarding this clone: A far larger clone differs by one base, so this is likely a read error. Additional DNA sequences in this sample encode the identical CDR3. This chain uses TRDV1 with TRDJ1; 11 bases line up with TRDD3. The J gene, absent from TCRdb, was called here by matching the DNA to germline. CDR1 is TSWWSYY and CDR2 is QGS in the germline V gene. CDR3 length: 17 residues. The V gene end was trimmed by 6 bases and the J gene end by 3 bases; junction bases not matched to a gene: 12. CDR3 DNA: TGTGCTCTTGGAGTTGTTACTGGGGGATATCATCCCGATAAACTCATCTTT. Residues: CALGVVTGGYHPDKLIF.

Only a few counts were recorded for this clone. Translating this DNA gives a protein that differs at residue 13 from the TCRdb one, which belongs to a much larger clone; a read error is likely, and the protein shown is this translation. The rearrangement uses TRDV1 and TRDJ1; the match to TRDD3 covers 9 bases. V was pared by 2 bases and J by 1 base, with 14 bases of the junction left unmatched. This CDR3 spans 19 amino acids. CDR1 is TSWWSYY and CDR2 is QGS in the germline V gene. CDR3 loop: CALGERITRGIPLTDKLIF. CDR3 nucleotide sequence: TGTGCTCTTGGGGAAAGGATCACTAGGGGGATACCGCTCACCGATAAACTCATCTTT.

This clone turned up a few times. TCRdb's protein, taken from a much larger clone, differs from this DNA's translation at residue 17, likely owing to a read error; the protein displayed comes from the DNA. The gene calls are TRDV1 and TRDJ1; 11 nucleotides agree with TRDD3. CDR1 TSWWSYY and CDR2 QGS come from the germline V gene. This CDR3 is 21 amino acids long. The CDR3 nucleotides read TGTGCTCTGACCCCAAACCCTTACTGTGATTTACTGGGGGATAAGACCGGTAAACTCATCTTT. It translates to CALTPNPYCDLLGDKTGKLIF.

Ten or more counts support this clone. The TCRdb record carries a much larger clone's protein, which differs from this DNA's translation at residue 14; a read error is the likely cause, and the protein listed here is the DNA translation. The chain couples TRDV2 to TRDJ1; TRDD3 aligns across 10 bases. CDR3 size: 18 residues. The ends lost 2 bases at V and 6 bases at J; junction bases unmatched: 17. Germline lookup yields CDR1 GEAIGNYY and CDR2 EKD. The CDR3 sequence is CACDKGDTATSQTYKLIF. CDR3 nucleotide sequence: TGTGCCTGTGACAAGGGGGATACGGCCACATCGCAGACCTATAAACTCATCTTT.

This clone appeared a few times. This likely stems from a read error, as it lies one base from a far larger clone. This chain connects TRDV3 to TRDJ1; TRDD3 matches at 7 bases. No J gene was available from TCRdb, and it was assigned here by a germline match of the DNA. Germline assignment: CDR1 TVYSNPD and CDR2 GDNSRS (reference sequence). V was clipped by 4 bases and J by 3 bases; unmatched bases: 11. The CDR3 spans 14 residues. CDR3 sequence: CAYRLGGRPDKLIF. CDR3 DNA: TGTGCCTATCGCCTGGGGGGTCGGCCCGATAAACTCATCTTT.

Worth noting for this clone: Given a far larger clone just one base away, this is likely a sequencing read error. Different DNA sequences within this sample yield the same CDR3. This chain's CDR3 is CAFPHLLLRLGATWGDKLIF. In DNA form, the CDR3 reads TGTGCCTTCCCTCATCTCCTTCTCAGACTGGGGGCCACGTGGGGCGATAAACTCATCTTT. This chain connects TRDV3 to TRDJ1; 8 bases map to TRDD3. V gave up 3 bases and J gave up 4 bases; unmatched junction bases: 28. Germline values: CDR1 TVYSNPD, CDR2 GDNSRS (reference sequence). The CDR3 is 20 residues long.

This clone was picked up a small number of times. TCRdb attributes to this sequence the protein of a much larger clone, which differs from the DNA translation at residue 10; a read error is likely, and the protein displayed is translated from the DNA. The chain couples TRDV1 to TRDJ1; 8 bases line up with TRDD3. The CDR3 runs 15 residues. Germline values: CDR1 TSWWSYY, CDR2 QGS. Germline trimming cut 0 bases from V and 3 bases from J; bases unmatched to any gene: 3. The CDR3 loop reads CALGELGDTPDKLIF. The CDR3 region has the DNA TGTGCTCTTGGGGAACTTGGGGATACCCCCGATAAACTCATCTTT.

This clone was counted between two and nine times. The TCRdb protein, from a much larger clone, departs from this DNA's translation at residue 3, likely by read error; the protein shown derives from the DNA. The chain joins TRDV1 to TRDJ1; 7 positions match TRDD3. No J segment appears in TCRdb, so it was assigned here by matching the sequence to germline. CDR1 is TSWWSYY and CDR2 is QGS in the germline V gene. The CDR3 is 22 amino acids. The CDR3 coding sequence is TGTGCTCCTGGGGAACAAAGTCGATGGTTGGGTTCATACTGGGGATTACCCGATAAACTCATCTTT. It codes for CAPGEQSRWLGSYWGLPDKLIF.

This clone turned up a few times. TCRdb's entry gives the protein of a much larger clone, which mismatches this DNA's translation at residue 18, likely from a read error; the protein reported here is translated from the DNA. The CDR3 loop is CACDTIGGYAGEISGTDRLIF. CDR3 DNA: TGTGCCTGTGACACGATTGGGGGATACGCCGGGGAGATATCGGGAACCGATAGACTCATCTTT. This chain links TRDV2 with TRDJ1; TRDD3 aligns across 11 bases. The J gene, left out of TCRdb, was set here by checking the DNA against germline. The germline V gene has CDR1 GEAIGNYY and CDR2 EKD. This CDR3 contains 21 residues.

The gene calls are TRDV1 and TRDJ3; 10 bases align to TRDD3. Here the J gene came from matching the DNA to germline, since TCRdb omits it. Trimming cost V 2 bases and J 0 bases; bases outside gene matches: 22. The CDR3 consists of 25 residues. Germline values: CDR1 TSWWSYY, CDR2 QGS. As DNA, the CDR3 is TGTGCTCTTGGGGAAGGGTCAAAGGCCGCATACTGGGGGATCCCAAGCTCCTGGGACACCCGACAGATGTTTTTC. It is translated as CALGEGSKAAYWGIPSSWDTRQMFF.

This clone was recorded many times. TCRdb has a much larger clone's protein, which differs at residue 14 from the translation of this DNA, likely because of a read error; what is shown is the protein translated from the DNA. The rearrangement uses TRDV1 and TRDJ1; D call uncertain. The J gene comes from matching the DNA to germline here; TCRdb lacks it. Per germline, CDR1 TSWWSYY and CDR2 QGS. This CDR3 has 17 amino acids. The CDR3 coding sequence is TGTGCTCTTGGGGAAGCTCATCCCCCTCTTAATACCGATAGACTCATCTTT. Protein sequence: CALGEAHPPLNTDRLIF.